This entry lists 26 T cell receptor beta chains sequenced from one sample in a study of spatial heterogeneity in lung cancer. Time point specified: sample taken at primary tumor resection. No cell sorting; template was whole RNA from tumor, lung tissue or PBMC. MiXCR, applied by TCRdb to the 5' RACE reads, yields one record per CDR3 protein. The top ten clones hold about 28% of a sample with over 11,000 distinct CDR3 sequences, about 9.4% of them seen once. This sample comprised PBMCs, obtained at surgery. Receptors originate from a male donor with early-stage non-small cell lung cancer.

This clonotype was observed many times. The rearrangement joins TRBV29-1 to TRBJ2-2; 11 bases match TRBD2. This CDR3 is 16 amino acids long. The junction had 8 bases not matched to a gene; V was cut back by 6 bases and J by 2 bases. The germline gives CDR1 SQVTM, CDR2 ANQGSEA. The CDR3 DNA sequence: TGCAGCGTAACGACTAGCGGGACCTTAAACACCGGGGAGCTGTTTTTT. Its translation is CSVTTSGTLNTGELFF.

This clonotype was counted many times. The J gene is TRBJ2-7, the V gene TRBV7-2; D call uncertain. This CDR3 contains 12 residues. CDR1 and CDR2 (germline): SGHTA, FQGNSA. Trimming shortened V by 2 bases and J by 1 base, and 3 bases separated the two germline ends. The CDR3, as DNA: TGTGCCAGCAGCTTAAGTTCCTACGAGCAGTACTTC. It encodes CASSLSSYEQYF.

The chain links TRBV3-1 to TRBJ2-2; D may be TRBD2 (6 bases). In germline, CDR1 is LGHDT, CDR2 YNNKEL (reference sequence). Trimming took off 7 bases at V and 5 bases at J, with 14 bases between the two ends. The CDR3 covers 14 residues. CDR3 nucleotide sequence: TGTGCCAGCAAACCGGGAGATTGGACCGGGGAGCTGTTTTTT. The encoded protein is CASKPGDWTGELFF.

This clonotype was picked up many times. This sequence joins TRBV29-1 and TRBJ1-1, with 11 nucleotides matching TRBD1. This CDR3 is built from 13 residues. V dropped 7 bases and J dropped 0; count of bases not matched to a gene: 1. CDR1 and CDR2 from the germline V gene are SQVTM and ANQGSEA. CDR3 loop: CSGDRGMNTEAFF. CDR3 nucleotide sequence: TGCAGCGGGGACAGGGGGATGAACACTGAAGCTTTCTTT.

This clonotype was picked up one time. This sequence joins TRBV2 and TRBJ2-7, with a weak D call TRBD1 (6 bases). Trimming stripped 7 bases from V and 3 bases from J, with 13 bases between. The CDR3 contains 13 residues. The germline CDR1 and CDR2 sequences are SNHLY and FYNNEI. The CDR3 coding sequence is TGTGCCAGCACCCGAATGGACAGCTACGAGCAGTACTTC. As protein: CASTRMDSYEQYF.

This clonotype has a count of ten or more. In nucleotides, the CDR3 is TGTGCCAGCAGTTATTATGTGGGAGCTAGCTCCTACGAGCAGTACTTC. Encoded protein: CASSYYVGASSYEQYF. The V gene is TRBV6-2 or TRBV6-3, the J gene TRBJ2-7, with a weak D call TRBD2 (5 bases). The CDR3 sequence is 16 residues long. The germline gives CDR1 MNHEY, CDR2 SVGEGT. The V end was cut by 3 bases, the J end by 0 bases, with 15 bases between.

This clonotype was recorded many times. The chain joins TRBV5-1 to TRBJ2-7; a possible D gene is TRBD2 (5 bases). Trimming shortened V by 0 bases and J by 6 bases, and 13 bases separated the two germline ends. The CDR3 runs to 14 residues. The germline V gene encodes CDR1 SGHRS and CDR2 YFSETQ. The CDR3 DNA reads TGCGCCAGCAGCTTGGACCCTGGACTCCCCGAGCAGTACTTC. Translation: CASSLDPGLPEQYF.

This clonotype was observed many times. The genes are TRBV7-2 and TRBJ1-4; 7 nucleotides agree with TRBD1. V shed 4 bases and J 2 bases; nucleotides not matched to a gene: 1. CDR1 is SGHTA, CDR2 FQGNSA, per germline. The CDR3 has 14 amino acids. The CDR3 DNA is TGTGCCAGCAGCTCCAGGGGGACTAATGAAAAACTGTTTTTT. It codes for CASSSRGTNEKLFF.

The gene calls are TRBV7-2 and TRBJ1-1; possibly TRBD1 for D (5 bases). The V end lost 1 base, the J end lost 4 bases, and 7 bases lay between the germline ends. Germline CDR1 and CDR2: SGHTA and FQGNSA. CDR3 length: 13 amino acids. The CDR3 bases are TGTGCCAGCAGCTTAGTTGGGGCCACTGAAGCTTTCTTT. Amino acid sequence: CASSLVGATEAFF.

As to this clonotype: At one end the junction does not follow the germline gene, possibly because of a read error. V and J are TRBV15 and TRBJ2-7; D unresolved. CDR1 is LNHNV, CDR2 YYDKDF, per germline (reference sequence). The CDR3 consists of 13 residues. The CDR3, as DNA: TGTGCTACCAGCAGAGAAGTTTTGGGCGAGCAGTACTTC. It translates to CATSREVLGEQYF.

This clonotype was detected ten times or more. The chain carries TRBV10-3 and TRBJ1-2; D is perhaps TRBD1 (5 bases). The ends were cut back, 2 bases at V and 0 bases at J, with 7 bases in the middle. The CDR3 totals 14 residues. The germline V gene encodes CDR1 ENHRY and CDR2 SYGVKD. The CDR3 DNA reads TGTGCCATCAGTGAGGGGGCAACTAACTATGGCTACACCTTC. It codes for CAISEGATNYGYTF.

In this sample, this clonotype turned up many times. V gene TRBV2 combines with J gene TRBJ2-7; 12 positions match TRBD1. The V and J ends lost 7 bases and 5 bases, in that order; junction bases with no gene match: 3. This CDR3 has 13 amino acids. Germline assignment: CDR1 SNHLY and CDR2 FYNNEI. In DNA, the CDR3 is TGTGCCAGCACGTGGGACAGGGGGCACGAGCAGTACTTC. Translated, it gives CASTWDRGHEQYF.

In its sample, this clonotype was seen many times. V and J are TRBV6-4 and TRBJ2-1, with D maybe TRBD1 (6 bases). Germline lookup yields CDR1 MRHNA and CDR2 SNTAGT. The CDR3 sequence is 15 residues long. Trimming removed 3 bases from V and 0 bases from J, with 9 bases in between. The CDR3 loop is CASSETGSSYNEQFF. CDR3 coding DNA: TGTGCCAGCAGTGAAACAGGGAGCTCCTACAATGAGCAGTTCTTC.

This clonotype was observed once. J is TRBJ2-6 and V is TRBV29-1, with D possibly matching TRBD2 (6 bases). V lost 6 bases and J 2 bases, leaving 17 bases between the germline ends. The CDR3 has 16 residues. Germline V gene sequence: CDR1 SQVTM, CDR2 ANQGSEA. The CDR3 bases are TGCAGCGTGACCGGGACGGAGGGGACTGGGGCCAACGTCCTGACTTTC. This codes for CSVTGTEGTGANVLTF.

The sample holds many counts of this clonotype. The chain combines TRBV13 with TRBJ2-5; no clear D gene. Trimming removed 0 bases from V and 0 bases from J, with 8 bases in between. Germline V gene data show CDR1 as PRHDT and CDR2 as FYEKMQ (reference sequence). This CDR3 contains 15 residues. CDR3 sequence reads: CASSLGWGYQETQYF. The DNA for the CDR3 is TGTGCCAGCAGCTTAGGATGGGGATACCAAGAGACCCAGTACTTC.

This sequence joins TRBV20-1 and TRBJ2-5; D remains ambiguous. Trimming cost V 4 bases and J 0 bases, with 6 bases left between them. Looked up from germline, CDR1 is DFQATT and CDR2 is SNEGSKA (reference sequence). The CDR3 is made up of 12 amino acids. Here the CDR3 DNA reads TGCAGTGCTATGCCGGACCAAGAGACCCAGTACTTC. Its protein is CSAMPDQETQYF.

The gene calls are TRBV5-4 and TRBJ2-7; D is undetermined. Germline CDR1 reads SGHNT; CDR2 reads YYREEE (reference sequence). There are 14 residues in the CDR3. Trimming took 4 bases from V and 2 from J, leaving 13 bases between them. The CDR3 is CASSIRPDPYEQYF. Here the CDR3 DNA reads TGTGCCAGCAGCATTAGACCAGATCCCTACGAGCAGTACTTC.

This clonotype showed up just a few times. V and J are TRBV7-6 and TRBJ2-7; 7 bases are shared with TRBD1. CDR1 and CDR2 from the germline V gene are SGHVS and FNYEAQ. V dropped 0 bases and J dropped 3; count of bases not matched to a gene: 2. The CDR3 has 14 residues. CDR3: CASSLAGTDYEQYF. Written as DNA, the CDR3 is TGTGCCAGCAGCTTAGCAGGGACAGACTACGAGCAGTACTTC.

There are many counts of this clonotype. V and J are TRBV5-4 and TRBJ2-2; D may be TRBD1 (5 bases). Trimming removed 1 base from V and 4 bases from J, with 14 bases in between. Germline loops: CDR1 SGHNT, CDR2 YYREEE (reference sequence). This CDR3 is built from 16 residues. Here the CDR3 DNA reads TGTGCCAGCAGCTTGCCCTTTGGACACTCCACCGGGGAGCTGTTTTTT. It encodes CASSLPFGHSTGELFF.

Points on this clonotype: Just one base apart from a much larger clone, this may be a read error. This chain uses TRBV11-2 with TRBJ2-1; a possible D gene is TRBD1 (5 bases). The CDR3 has 15 residues. Germline V gene sequence: CDR1 SGHAT, CDR2 FQNNGV. CDR3 protein: CVSSLARRQYNEQFF. The CDR3 nucleotides are TGTGTCAGCAGCTTAGCCCGCAGACAGTACAATGAGCAGTTCTTC.

This clonotype was detected many times. This chain joins TRBV7-6 and TRBJ2-1; the D is unclear. Looked up from germline, CDR1 is SGHVS and CDR2 is FNYEAQ. The CDR3 is 15 amino acids. V lost 2 bases to trimming and J lost 5 bases, with 13 bases between them. The CDR3 DNA is TGTGCCAGCAGCTTATATTCCAGTACCGACAATGAGCAGTTCTTC. Translated: CASSLYSSTDNEQFF.

This clonotype showed up just a few times. The chain recombines TRBV28 with TRBJ2-3; D uncertain. Trimming stripped 4 bases from V and 0 bases from J, with 5 bases between. The CDR3 has 13 residues. Germline V gene lookup returns CDR1 MDHEN and CDR2 SYDVKM. CDR3 in DNA: TGTGCCAGCAGTTCCCCGAGCACAGATACGCAGTATTTT. It translates to CASSSPSTDTQYF.

This chain connects TRBV6-1 to TRBJ1-2; D ambiguous. Germline V gene sequence: CDR1 MNHNS, CDR2 SASEGT. V was clipped by 6 bases and J by 6 bases, with 14 bases between them. The CDR3 consists of 13 residues. CDR3 sequence (DNA): TGTGCCAGCAGAGAGCGTGTGACCCATGGCTACACCTTC. Translation gives CASRERVTHGYTF.

The chain is built from TRBV20-1 and TRBJ1-2; TRBD1 matches 8 bases. This CDR3 comprises 13 residues. Germline-derived CDR1 and CDR2 are DFQATT and SNEGSKA (reference sequence). J lost 8 bases, V lost 5 bases, and 10 bases had no gene match. CDR3 DNA sequence: TGCAGTGCTGAGACAGGGGCCGCCTGGGGCTACACCTTC. This sequence encodes CSAETGAAWGYTF.

This clonotype was counted many times. This chain's CDR3 is CAISGRGGTQETQYF. CDR3 DNA sequence: TGTGCCATCAGTGGACGGGGCGGGACTCAAGAGACCCAGTACTTC. V and J are TRBV10-3 and TRBJ2-5, with TRBD2 as a possible D gene (6 bases). This CDR3 region has 15 residues. Germline lookup yields CDR1 ENHRY and CDR2 SYGVKD. V dropped 4 bases and J dropped 2 bases, with 14 bases sitting between them.

This clonotype was picked up many times. J is TRBJ2-1 and V is TRBV29-1, with 8 nucleotides matching TRBD2. The V gene end was trimmed by 5 bases and the J gene end by 2 bases; junction bases not matched to a gene: 8. CDR3 size: 15 residues. From germline, CDR1 is SQVTM and CDR2 ANQGSEA. CDR3 amino acids: CSVSRAGVPYNEQFF. CDR3 bases: TGCAGCGTTTCCAGAGCGGGGGTACCCTACAATGAGCAGTTCTTC.